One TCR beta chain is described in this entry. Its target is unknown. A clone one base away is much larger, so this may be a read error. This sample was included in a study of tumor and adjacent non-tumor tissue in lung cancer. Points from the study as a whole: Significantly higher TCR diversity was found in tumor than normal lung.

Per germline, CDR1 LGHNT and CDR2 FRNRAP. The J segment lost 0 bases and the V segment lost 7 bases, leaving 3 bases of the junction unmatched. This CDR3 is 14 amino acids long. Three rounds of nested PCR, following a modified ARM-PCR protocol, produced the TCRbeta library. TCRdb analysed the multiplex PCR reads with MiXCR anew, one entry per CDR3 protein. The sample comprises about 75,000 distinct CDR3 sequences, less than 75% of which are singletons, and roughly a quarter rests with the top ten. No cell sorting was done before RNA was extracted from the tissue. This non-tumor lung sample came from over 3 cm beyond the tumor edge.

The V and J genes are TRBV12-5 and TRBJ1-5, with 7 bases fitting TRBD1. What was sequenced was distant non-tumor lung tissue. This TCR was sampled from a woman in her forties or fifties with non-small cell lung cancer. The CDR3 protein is CASVGQVSNQPQHF. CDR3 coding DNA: TGTGCTAGTGTAGGACAGGTTAGCAATCAGCCCCAGCATTTT.